Below are 28 T cell receptor beta chains sequenced from a single sample in a study of post-analysis software for immune sequencing data. Findings and limits, study-wide: Four to six TRBV segments appeared more often in patients than in controls, and TRBV5-6, TRBV5-1 and TRBV20-1 were among these.

The TCR beta cDNA libraries contained unique molecular identifiers. A single record per CDR3 protein comes from TCRdb applying MiXCR to the PCR reads. The data show some 690,000 distinct CDR3 sequences, approximately 59% seen once. These receptors' targets are unknown. The sample comprised blood. Receptors were obtained from a girl aged 2 to 10 with multiple sclerosis.

The J gene is TRBJ1-1, the V gene TRBV29-1; D might be TRBD1 (6 bases). CDR1 is SQVTM, CDR2 ANQGSEA, per germline. With 3 bases removed from V and 1 base from J, the gap between germline ends came to 12 bases. The CDR3 spans 14 residues. CDR3 coding DNA: TGCAGCGTTGACGAGGGGGTCTCGAACACTGAAGCTTTCTTT. The encoded protein is CSVDEGVSNTEAFF.

This chain joins TRBV7-9 and TRBJ2-1; the D gene is possibly TRBD2 (7 bases). CDR3 length equals 16 residues. Germline values: CDR1 SEHNR, CDR2 FQNEAQ (reference sequence). Trimming took off 7 bases at V and 2 bases at J, with 18 bases between the two ends. In DNA, the CDR3 is TGTGCCAGCATCACGACAAGGGGGGGCACCTACAATGAGCAGTTCTTC. Encoded protein: CASITTRGGTYNEQFF.

This clonotype was counted a few times. The rearrangement uses TRBV29-1 and TRBJ1-1; 8 bases are shared with TRBD1. CDR1 is SQVTM, CDR2 ANQGSEA, per germline. The CDR3 is 14 amino acids. Trimming took 2 bases from V and 0 from J; bases not matched to a gene: 2. The CDR3 nucleotides are TGCAGCGTTGAACAGGGGGCTGTGAACACTGAAGCTTTCTTT. It translates to CSVEQGAVNTEAFF. The entire variable domain, with the rest obtained from reference TRBV29-1 and TRBJ1-1, is as follows: SAVISQKPSRDICQRGTSLTIQCQVDSQVTMMFWYRQQPGQSLTLIATANQGSEATYESGFVIDKFPISRPNLTFSTLTVSNMSPEDSSIYLCSVEQGAVNTEAFFGQGTRLTVV.

The V gene is TRBV6-4, the J gene TRBJ1-2, with D perhaps matching TRBD1 (5 bases). This CDR3 region has 16 residues. The V end was cut by 2 bases, the J end by 2 bases, with 15 bases between. Per the germline V gene, CDR1 is MRHNA and CDR2 is SNTAGT. The CDR3 nucleotides read TGTGCCAGCAGTGACCCCATTAGGGGCGCAAACTATGGCTACACCTTC. Amino acids: CASSDPIRGANYGYTF.

V gene TRBV4-1 combines with J gene TRBJ2-7; no clear D. Germline assignment: CDR1 MGHRA and CDR2 YSYEKL. CDR3 length: 14 amino acids. Trimming left V 0 bases short and J 6 bases short, with 12 bases between. The CDR3: CASSQEAGPSEQYF. The CDR3, as DNA: TGCGCCAGCAGCCAAGAAGCAGGCCCCTCCGAGCAGTACTTC.

This clonotype is a singleton in its sample. The V gene is TRBV20-1, the J gene TRBJ1-5, with TRBD1 as a possible D gene (5 bases). Germline values: CDR1 DFQATT, CDR2 SNEGSKA (reference sequence). Between the trimmed V and J ends, which lost 3 bases and 2 bases, there was a span of 14 bases. This CDR3 has 15 amino acids. CDR3 loop: CSASGLRDGNQPQHF. The CDR3, as DNA: TGCAGTGCTAGTGGCCTCCGGGACGGCAATCAGCCCCAGCATTTT.

The chain recombines TRBV12-3 or TRBV12-4 with TRBJ2-5, with D tentatively TRBD1 or TRBD2 (5 bases each). The CDR3 is made up of 11 amino acids. V lost 5 bases, J lost 13 bases, and 14 bases lay in between. The DNA of the CDR3 is TGTGCCAGCAGTCTACTGAGGGGATTGTACTTC. It encodes CASSLLRGLYF.

The genes are TRBV3-1 and TRBJ1-2; no definite D call. V dropped 1 base and J dropped 2 bases, with 14 bases sitting between them. Germline V CDR1 and CDR2: LGHDT, YNNKEL (reference sequence). CDR3 length: 16 residues. CDR3 DNA: TGTGCCAGCAGCCAAGGGATTTTGCAGGACAACTATGGCTACACCTTC. Translating gives CASSQGILQDNYGYTF.

This chain links TRBV7-3 with TRBJ2-3; no clear D gene. V lost 5 bases to trimming and J lost 3 bases, with 15 bases between them. From germline, CDR1 is SGHTA and CDR2 FQGTGA. This CDR3 is built from 15 residues. CDR3 in DNA: TGTGCCAGCAGCCGCCACGGATCCGGGACAGATACGCAGTATTTT. As protein: CASSRHGSGTDTQYF.

This clonotype was seen a handful of times. The chain couples TRBV6-5 to TRBJ1-2; D remains ambiguous. Germline lookup yields CDR1 MNHEY and CDR2 SVGAGI. The germline V and J ends were trimmed by 5 bases and 8 bases, with 12 bases remaining between them. The CDR3 totals 12 residues. CDR3: CASSVGDRGYTF. CDR3 nucleotides: TGTGCCAGCAGTGTCGGGGATCGGGGCTACACCTTC.

The V gene is TRBV20-1, the J gene TRBJ2-4; 9 bases are shared with TRBD2. The junction had 12 bases not matched to a gene; V was cut back by 6 bases and J by 0 bases. The V gene's germline CDR1 is DFQATT and CDR2 SNEGSKA (reference sequence). The CDR3 spans 17 residues. The chain's CDR3 is CSAVLAGEGLAKNIQYF. Written as DNA, the CDR3 is TGCAGTGCAGTTTTAGCGGGAGAAGGGTTAGCCAAAAACATTCAGTACTTC.

The chain combines TRBV29-1 with TRBJ2-5, with a possible D match to TRBD2 (6 bases). V lost 1 base, J lost 3 bases, and 12 bases lay in between. This CDR3 comprises 14 residues. Germline V lookup: CDR1 SQVTM, CDR2 ANQGSEA. CDR3 sequence: CSVEGGGTKETQYF. As DNA, the CDR3 is TGCAGCGTTGAAGGGGGAGGCACAAAAGAGACCCAGTACTTC.

DNA of the CDR3: TGCAGCGTGTATTACGACGTACGCTGGGATGGCTACACCTTC. This gives the protein CSVYYDVRWDGYTF. This chain connects TRBV29-1 to TRBJ1-2, with D unresolved. Germline values: CDR1 SQVTM, CDR2 ANQGSEA. The V end was cut by 6 bases, the J end by 6 bases, with 20 bases between. The CDR3 totals 14 residues.

The table lists this clonotype with a few counts. The gene calls are TRBV4-2 and TRBJ1-5, with no clear D. Germline V lookup: CDR1 LGHNA, CDR2 YNFKEQ. The CDR3 has 14 amino acids. The V and J ends lost 0 bases and 2 bases respectively, with 5 bases between them. The CDR3, as DNA: TGTGCCAGCAGCCAAGAGAACGGCAATCAGCCCCAGCATTTT. This codes for CASSQENGNQPQHF.

The V gene is TRBV7-8, the J gene TRBJ2-2; no definite D call. The V gene lost 9 bases and the J gene lost 0 bases, with 5 bases spanning the gap. CDR1 is SGHVS, CDR2 FQNEAQ, per germline. CDR3 size: 12 residues. CDR3 DNA sequence: TGTGCCAGTACACCGAACACCGGGGAGCTGTTTTTT. It yields the protein CASTPNTGELFF.

This clonotype was found a few times. This chain connects TRBV27 to TRBJ2-7, with 8 bases identical to TRBD1. V lost 1 base to trimming and J lost 6 bases; unmatched junction nucleotides: 26. The CDR3 has 21 amino acids. Germline V lookup: CDR1 MNHEY, CDR2 SMNVEV (reference sequence). CDR3 sequence: CASSLWVPYRGNGIWGSEQYF. The CDR3 nucleotides read TGTGCCAGCAGTTTATGGGTCCCTTACAGGGGGAACGGCATATGGGGTTCCGAGCAGTACTTC.

As regards this clonotype: Just one base apart from a much larger clone, this may be a read error. V usage is TRBV15 and J usage is TRBJ2-3; tentative D call: TRBD1 (6 bases). V was pared by 5 bases and J by 2 bases, with 11 bases between. CDR1 and CDR2 (germline): LNHNV, YYDKDF (reference sequence). CDR3 length: 14 amino acids. The CDR3, as DNA: TGTGCCACCAGCTTCCGGGACAACACAGATACGCAGTATTTT. Protein: CATSFRDNTDTQYF.

The chain uses TRBV20-1 and TRBJ2-5, with TRBD1 as a possible D gene (6 bases). This CDR3 comprises 14 residues. Germline V CDR1 and CDR2: DFQATT, SNEGSKA (reference sequence). The V end was cut by 1 base, the J end by 3 bases, with 12 bases between. CDR3 coding DNA: TGCAGTGCTAGAGTAGCAGGGACAAAAGAGACCCAGTACTTC. Its translation is CSARVAGTKETQYF.

This chain connects TRBV11-1 to TRBJ2-1, with D perhaps matching TRBD1 or TRBD2 (6 bases each). The CDR3 has 15 residues. V lost 2 bases, J lost 5 bases, and 13 bases lay in between. Germline V gives CDR1 SGHAT, CDR2 FQDESV (reference sequence). The CDR3 DNA reads TGTGCCAGCAGCTTAACAGAGGGGGGAGACAATGAGCAGTTCTTC. Translating it yields CASSLTEGGDNEQFF.

The chain combines TRBV20-1 with TRBJ2-7; perhaps TRBD1 as D (5 bases). The CDR3 covers 15 residues. Trimming cost V 1 base and J 0 bases, with 13 bases left between them. In germline, CDR1 is DFQATT, CDR2 SNEGSKA (reference sequence). Here the CDR3 DNA reads TGCAGTGCTAGAGTGAGGCGGACACCCTCCTACGAGCAGTACTTC. It codes for CSARVRRTPSYEQYF.

This sequence joins TRBV4-2 and TRBJ2-3, with D maybe TRBD1 (6 bases). Germline V lookup: CDR1 LGHNA, CDR2 YNFKEQ. The V gene lost 0 bases and the J gene lost 0 bases, with 16 bases spanning the gap. The CDR3 totals 18 residues. The CDR3 is CASSQDSPTGLSTDTQYF. The CDR3 region has the DNA TGTGCCAGCAGCCAAGATAGCCCGACAGGACTGAGCACAGATACGCAGTATTTT.

The sample holds a few counts of this clonotype. The chain is built from TRBV7-9 and TRBJ2-1; the D gene could be TRBD1 or TRBD2 (5 bases each). The CDR3 loop spans 15 amino acids. V lost 4 bases and J lost 4, with 14 bases in between. Germline V gene data show CDR1 as SEHNR and CDR2 as FQNEAQ (reference sequence). The DNA of the CDR3 is TGTGCCAGCAGCTCCGGGACGGGATTTTACAATGAGCAGTTCTTC. It translates to CASSSGTGFYNEQFF.

The V and J genes are TRBV29-1 and TRBJ2-3, with no clear D. The length of the CDR3 is 12 residues. Trimming removed 4 bases at V and 6 bases at J, with 11 bases between. CDR1 and CDR2 (germline): SQVTM, ANQGSEA. In DNA form, the CDR3 reads TGCAGCGTTGCAAATAGTATGGATACGCAGTATTTT. Translating gives CSVANSMDTQYF.

The CDR3 coding sequence is TGCAGCGTTGGTAGGGACAGGGCGTACGAGCAGTACTTC. Its protein product is CSVGRDRAYEQYF. The chain joins TRBV29-1 to TRBJ2-7; 9 nucleotides align to TRBD1. Germline CDR1 SQVTM, CDR2 ANQGSEA. V gave up 4 bases and J gave up 4 bases; unmatched junction bases: 5. CDR3 length equals 13 residues.

This chain joins TRBV27 and TRBJ1-1; D is unresolved. The CDR3 sequence is 14 residues long. Germline V CDR1 and CDR2: MNHEY, SMNVEV (reference sequence). Trimming cost V 8 bases and J 5 bases, with 18 bases left between them. Written as DNA, the CDR3 is TGTGCCAGCGGGAGAATAGGGAGTAATACTGAAGCTTTCTTT. Amino acid sequence: CASGRIGSNTEAFF.

This rearrangement joins TRBV7-9 to TRBJ1-6; the D is unclear. Germline assignment: CDR1 SEHNR and CDR2 FQNEAQ (reference sequence). The CDR3 consists of 14 residues. V dropped 7 bases and J dropped 7 bases, with 14 bases sitting between them. In DNA form, the CDR3 reads TGTGCCAGCACCCACACAGCAGTGAATTCACCCCTCCACTTT. Translated, it gives CASTHTAVNSPLHF.

This clonotype has more than one count but fewer than ten. The chain has TRBV12-3 or TRBV12-4 and TRBJ1-2; 10 positions agree with TRBD1. The CDR3 has 20 residues. Trimming took 2 bases from V and 4 from J; bases not matched to a gene: 19. CDR3 nucleotide sequence: TGTGCCAGCAGTTTATCCCCCGTTGGGACAGGGGAGGGAGGCGGCTATGGCTACACCTTC. It is translated as CASSLSPVGTGEGGGYGYTF.

The chain joins TRBV11-3 to TRBJ1-4; D is unclear. Trimming pared 5 bases from V and 12 bases from J, leaving 16 bases between. The CDR3 is 13 amino acids. Germline-derived CDR1 and CDR2 are SGHNT and YENEEA. The CDR3 nucleotides read TGTGCCAGCAGCCCCCCCGGACGGGATGAACTGTTTTTT. Its protein is CASSPPGRDELFF.